Described below is a single T cell receptor (beta chain) sequence and its context. The target of this receptor is not known. Per-nucleotide qualities are absent, and no much larger clonotype sits a single base away. The CDR3 regions of human TCRbeta chains were subjected to immunosequencing. Turning to the authors' computational methods: TCRs in the repertoires were compared against a reference library of SARS-CoV-2-specific TCRs that had been generated with the MIRA antigen-specificity platform. Breadth meant the fraction of unique TCRs that were SARS-CoV-2-associated, whereas depth meant the fraction of total T cells that were SARS-CoV-2-associated. Using the MIRA data, each spike-specific TCR was assigned both to the spike region to which the TCR was reactive and to a CD4 or CD8 class. Log10-transformed breadth and depth values were compared by one-way ANOVA with Sidak's multiple comparisons tests. TCRdb mirrors the immuneACCESS table, restricted to in-frame sequences. Some clones are absent from its copies; in checked studies, under half trace to an unresolved V gene, and the reason for the others is unknown. The V and J calls and clone size are taken from that table; D and trimming were inferred from the DNA. The sample includes roughly 150,000 clones, with approximately 87% observed a single time. The leading ten clones occupy approximately 9% of the sample.

The sample's time point label is to be understood as: about 28 days (+/-7) after the second vaccine dose. Because spike-specific TCR depth and breadth did not differ between the two schedules, AZD1222 recipients who got a second dose at roughly 4 weeks were pooled with those who got a second dose at roughly 12 weeks. Vaccinee samples came from UK trials COV001 and COV002, including a single-blind randomized controlled phase 2/3 trial of AZD1222 (ChAdOx1 nCoV-19) in healthy adults. For TCRbeta chain sequencing, PBMC samples from trial participants were taken at day 0 and at day 28 after the second dose. Trimmed from V: 0 bases; trimmed from J: 6 bases; junction bases lacking a gene match: 3. The CDR3, cysteine through phenylalanine, is 14 amino acids long. Of all the DNA, just the CDR3 is kept, 42 bases in frame from base 1. CDR1 SGHRS and CDR2 YFSETQ were looked up in the germline V gene. The source of the sample is a study of T cell responses to AZD1222 COVID-19 vaccine (dated by TCRdb to the early 2020s). A note on the overall study: TCR sequencing was performed for 230 to 250 trial participants, of whom around 210 were given two doses of AZD1222 and approximately 26 were given two doses of MenACWY control vaccine. Enrollment into the trials was organized by age into subgroups of 18-55, 56-69 and 70-plus years, and those subgroups contained 148, 28 and 57 TCR-sequenced participants, respectively.

Results the study describes overall, beyond this receptor: Only five to seven AZD1222 recipients were SARS-CoV-2 seropositive at baseline, limiting conclusions about previously exposed vaccinees. The whole spike protein was spanned by vaccine-associated CD4 TCRs, and dominant responses were seen in regions 160-218 and 743-854. After two AZD1222 doses, both the breadth and the depth of spike-specific TCRs were significantly higher than at day 0 and than in MenACWY recipients. Most participants were white British and females outnumbered males, and the authors suggested that clonal diversity may have been underestimated. Because no samples from the day 14 peak response were available, repertoires could be characterized only after the peak T cell response. Epitopes outside the regions mutated in the B.1.351 and B.1.1.7 variants were reportedly recognized by nearly half of the unique spike-specific TCRs. The 56-69-year group was small, and its depth increase did not reach significance, likely because of low power.

The receptor's source is an adult who received the AZD1222 COVID-19 vaccine. The chain joins TRBV5-1 to TRBJ2-7, with 10 bases aligning to TRBD2. This specimen consisted of peripheral blood, obtained 28 days after the second AZD1222 dose. This receptor carries the CDR3 CASSLVSGRAEQYF. The nucleotides read TGCGCCAGCAGCTTGGTGAGCGGGAGGGCCGAGCAGTACTTC.